This entry concerns a single T cell receptor (beta chain). The same CDR3 can be traced to other DNA sequences in this sample. In the original processing: Amplification with reference gene primers provided the estimates of nucleated cell counts. This table comes from immunoSEQ multiplex PCR, and its TCRdb copy is limited to in-frame clones, with some not included. The V and J calls and clone size are taken from that table; D and trimming were inferred from the DNA. The repertoire has over 400,000 clones, roughly nine tenths of them found once; the top ten carry 6.5% to 9.5%. The sample is drawn from a study of blood T cell repertoires in COVID-19. About the research overall: Both acute and convalescent COVID-19 samples were obtained from the United States, Italy and Spain.

The cohort comprised adults aged about 18 to 100 years residing in approximately 25 US areas. CDR1 and CDR2 from the germline V gene are SGHRS and YFSETQ. This CDR3 has 16 amino acids. The germline V and J ends were trimmed by 0 bases and 2 bases, with 14 bases remaining between them. The genes are TRBV5-1 and TRBJ1-1; a possible D gene is TRBD1 (5 bases). The sequenced sample was PBMCs or T cells enriched from blood (not recorded which). This receptor was taken from a woman aged 60-75 years who had recovered from COVID-19. The CDR3 nucleotides are TGCGCCAGCAGCTTGGAGGGTCGGGGGTCAAACACTGAAGCTTTCTTT. It encodes CASSLEGRGSNTEAFF.